This TCR beta chain stems from a study of blood T cell repertoires in COVID-19. Study at large: Specimens from acute and convalescent COVID-19 originated in the United States, Italy and Spain. The analysed material was cDNA or gDNA that came from T cells, B-cell-depleted T cells, or PBMCs.

Germline lookup yields CDR1 SGHTA and CDR2 FQGNSA. The CDR3 contains 15 residues. Trimming at V came to 0 bases and at J to 1 base, leaving 2 bases not matched to a gene. Per the authors' pipeline: Researchers report that nucleated cell counts were estimated from reference gene primer amplification. Method: immunoSEQ multiplex PCR; TCRdb's copy keeps in-frame clones and lacks some. D and trimming were read from the DNA, whereas the V and J calls and clone size are those reported in that table. The sample records 160,000 or so clones, approximately 87% being singletons. The sequencing sample was made of peripheral blood. This chain links TRBV7-2 with TRBJ1-2; 7 bases match TRBD1. This receptor was obtained from a woman aged 65 to 85 with acute or convalescent COVID-19. CDR3 DNA: TGTGCCAGCAGCTTAGCCTGGGACAGTAACTATGGCTACACCTTC. Translation gives CASSLAWDSNYGYTF.